Listed below are T cell receptor beta chains from one sample, sequenced in a study of T cell responses to AZD1222 COVID-19 vaccine. Repertoires were generated with immunoSEQ multiplex PCR, while TCRdb's copy carries only in-frame clones and drops some. The sample has about 69,000 clones; 75% to 90% are singletons. Material: peripheral blood, obtained 28 days after the second AZD1222 dose. These TCRs come from an adult who received the AZD1222 COVID-19 vaccine. CDR3s include the opening cysteine and the closing phenylalanine or tryptophan. The D gene is left open where the match is weak. Size values are once, few and many counts, or a class for expanded clones, and some rows have none.

CDR3 length	D gene	J gene	clone size	V gene	CDR3 DNA	CDR3 protein
14	TRBD1	TRBJ2-7	-	TRBV25-1	TGTGCCACCGGGACAGGCCGGAGCTCCTACGAGCAGTACTTC	CATGTGRSSYEQYF
13	-	TRBJ2-5	-	TRBV6-5	TGTGCCAGCATTAAGGGGGGAAGGGAGACCCAGTACTTC	CASIKGGRETQYF
17	TRBD2	TRBJ2-1	once	TRBV9	TGTGCCAGCAGCGTAGACCCCCTAGCGGGCGTATACAATGAGCAGTTCTTC	CASSVDPLAGVYNEQFF
15	TRBD1	TRBJ1-5	few	TRBV27	TGTGCCAGCAGAGGACAGGGGAGACAAAATCAGCCCCAGCATTTT	CASRGQGRQNQPQHF
15	TRBD1	TRBJ1-5	-	TRBV6-5	TGTGCCAGCAGTAGGGGACAGGGAGTAGGTCAGCCCCAGCATTTT	CASSRGQGVGQPQHF
15	TRBD2	TRBJ2-3	-	TRBV5-1	TGCGCCAGCAGCTTGACTAGCGGGAACCCAGATACGCAGTATTTT	CASSLTSGNPDTQYF
14	TRBD2	TRBJ2-7	-	TRBV10-3	TGTGCCATCAGTCTAGCGGAAACCCCCTACGAGCAGTACTTC	CAISLAETPYEQYF
12	-	TRBJ2-7	-	TRBV6-5	TGTGCCAGCAGTATCGACAGCTACGAGCAGTACTTC	CASSIDSYEQYF
14	-	TRBJ1-1	-	TRBV27	TGTGCCAGGAAAGACCGACAGGCCCACACTGAAGCTTTCTTT	CARKDRQAHTEAFF
13	-	TRBJ1-1	-	TRBV30	TGTGCCTGGAGTGGACAGTGGGGCACTGAAGCTTTCTTT	CAWSGQWGTEAFF
14	-	TRBJ2-3	-	TRBV15	TGTGCCACCAGCAGTCTGAGGGGAGGTGATACGCAGTATTTT	CATSSLRGGDTQYF
14	TRBD1	TRBJ2-1	-	TRBV19	TGTGCCAGTAGTAACGTTAACAGGGGGATCGAGCAGTTCTTC	CASSNVNRGIEQFF
15	-	TRBJ2-5	-	TRBV7-2	TGTGCCAGCAGCCCCTCAGGCGGAACACAAGAGACCCAGTACTTC	CASSPSGGTQETQYF
13	-	TRBJ1-2	-	TRBV20-1	TGCAGTGCTAGTTTCGGACAGATCTATGGCTACACCTTC	CSASFGQIYGYTF
14	-	TRBJ1-1	-	TRBV11-3	TGTGCCAGCCATAGTTGGGACAAAGGCACTGAAGCTTTCTTT	CASHSWDKGTEAFF
14	TRBD2	TRBJ2-2	few	TRBV4-1	TGCGCCAGCAGCCATCGACTAGCTGCCGGGGAGCTGTTTTTT	CASSHRLAAGELFF
14	-	TRBJ2-7	-	TRBV25-1	TGTGCCAGCAGTGAATGGGGGCAAAACTACGAGCAGTACTTC	CASSEWGQNYEQYF